This TCR beta chain was identified during a study of identical twins. TCRdb reprocessed the 5' RACE reads via MiXCR and lists one record per CDR3 protein. The repertoire holds hundreds of thousands of distinct CDR3 sequences, with more than 6.5% as singletons. V gave up 7 bases and J gave up 2 bases; unmatched junction bases: 5. Looked up from germline, CDR1 is SGHTA and CDR2 is FQGNSA. The CDR3 runs to 15 residues. The sample was also reused in another study, on yellow fever vaccine responses in identical twins. That investigation notes: Twins reportedly had a vaccine T cell response that seemed partly convergent, partly personalized.

Source material: PBMCs. This TCR came from a woman younger than 30 in good health. V usage is TRBV7-2 and J usage is TRBJ2-6, with 7 bases identical to TRBD2. CDR3 sequence: CASTPGGTGANVLTF. As DNA, the CDR3 is TGTGCCAGCACCCCCGGGGGGACTGGGGCCAACGTCCTGACTTTC. The variable domain in full, completed from reference TRBV7-2 and TRBJ2-6, reads GAGVSQSPSNKVTEKGKDVELRCDPISGHTALYWYRQSLGQGLEFLIYFQGNSAPDKSGLPSDRFSAERTGGSVSTLTIQRTQQEDSAVYLCASTPGGTGANVLTFGAGSRLTVL.